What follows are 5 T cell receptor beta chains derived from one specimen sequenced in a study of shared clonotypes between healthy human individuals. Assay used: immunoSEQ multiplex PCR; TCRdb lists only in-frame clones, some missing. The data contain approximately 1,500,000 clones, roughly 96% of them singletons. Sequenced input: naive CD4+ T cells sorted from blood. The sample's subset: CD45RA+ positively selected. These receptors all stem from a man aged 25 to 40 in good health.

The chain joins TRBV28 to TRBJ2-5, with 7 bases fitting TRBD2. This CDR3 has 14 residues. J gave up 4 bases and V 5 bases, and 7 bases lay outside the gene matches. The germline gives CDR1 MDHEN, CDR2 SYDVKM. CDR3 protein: CASSPTSEGETQYF. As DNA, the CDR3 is TGTGCCAGCAGTCCAACTAGCGAAGGAGAGACCCAGTACTTC.

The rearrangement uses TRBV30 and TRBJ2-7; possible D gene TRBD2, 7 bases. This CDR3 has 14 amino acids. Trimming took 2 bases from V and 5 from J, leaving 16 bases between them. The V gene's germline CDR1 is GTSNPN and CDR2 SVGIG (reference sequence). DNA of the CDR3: TGTGCCTGGAGTAGGGGGGGGCGAGGCGACGAGCAGTACTTC. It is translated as CAWSRGGRGDEQYF.

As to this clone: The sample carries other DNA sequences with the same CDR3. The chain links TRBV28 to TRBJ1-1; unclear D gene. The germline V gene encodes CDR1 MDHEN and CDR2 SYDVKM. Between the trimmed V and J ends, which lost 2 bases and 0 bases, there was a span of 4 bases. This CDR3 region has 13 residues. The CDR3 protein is CASSLGVNTEAFF. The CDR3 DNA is TGTGCCAGCAGTTTAGGGGTGAACACTGAAGCTTTCTTT.

The CDR3 here is CAWTRDFGSGNTIYF. In DNA form, the CDR3 reads TGTGCCTGGACCAGGGACTTCGGCTCTGGAAACACCATATATTTT. This chain links TRBV30 with TRBJ1-3, with D possibly matching TRBD1 (5 bases). Trimming shortened V by 4 bases and J by 0 bases, and 13 bases separated the two germline ends. The CDR3 is made up of 15 amino acids. Germline V CDR1 and CDR2: GTSNPN, SVGIG (reference sequence).

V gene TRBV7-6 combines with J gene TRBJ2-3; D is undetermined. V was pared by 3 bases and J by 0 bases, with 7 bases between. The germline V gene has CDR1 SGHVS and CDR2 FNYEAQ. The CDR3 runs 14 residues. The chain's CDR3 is CASSFTPSTDTQYF. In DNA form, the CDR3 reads TGTGCCAGCAGCTTTACCCCGAGCACAGATACGCAGTATTTT.